A single sample gave rise to the 27 T cell receptor beta chains below, sequenced in a study of CD8 T cells in ankylosing spondylitis. TCRdb itself ran the 5' RACE reads through MiXCR, one entry per CDR3 protein. The repertoire includes under 450,000 distinct CDR3 sequences, 20% to 25% of them detected once, and approximately 14% sits in the top ten. Sample: blood, either unsorted or a sorted T cell fraction (not recorded which). Receptors originate from a male donor with ankylosing spondylitis or in good health (not recorded which).

The CDR3 is CSGEGPGETQYF. The DNA of the CDR3 is TGCAGCGGGGAGGGTCCGGGGGAGACCCAGTACTTC. The chain is built from TRBV29-1 and TRBJ2-5; 7 bases align to TRBD2. The J segment lost 5 bases and the V segment lost 7 bases, leaving 7 bases of the junction unmatched. The CDR3 runs to 12 residues. Per the germline V gene, CDR1 is SQVTM and CDR2 is ANQGSEA.

This clonotype was observed a few times. This chain links TRBV6-2 or TRBV6-3 with TRBJ2-3; 8 bases match TRBD2. Germline values: CDR1 MNHEY, CDR2 SVGEGT. This CDR3 is built from 15 residues. J lost 1 base, V lost 6 bases, and 6 bases had no gene match. The CDR3 DNA sequence: TGTGCCAGCAGACTCACCGGGGGGGGCACAGATACGCAGTATTTT. This encodes CASRLTGGGTDTQYF.

This clonotype has just a few counts. The chain recombines TRBV27 with TRBJ2-2, with a possible D match to TRBD1 (5 bases). This CDR3 contains 16 residues. V lost 1 base and J 5 bases, leaving 14 bases between the germline ends. The germline gives CDR1 MNHEY, CDR2 SMNVEV (reference sequence). The CDR3 sequence: CASSLFGRVATGELFF. As DNA, the CDR3 is TGTGCCAGCAGTTTATTTGGCAGGGTAGCAACCGGGGAGCTGTTTTTT.

As for this clonotype: A junction boundary mismatches the germline segment, possibly from a read error. The V gene is TRBV12-3 or TRBV12-4, the J gene TRBJ2-1; 11 bases fit TRBD1. This CDR3 comprises 15 residues. CDR3 sequence: CASSQVGQGGSELFF. The CDR3 nucleotides read TGTGCCAGCAGCCAAGTGGGACAGGGGGGAAGTGAGCTGTTCTTC.

This clonotype was seen ten or more times. The chain combines TRBV28 with TRBJ1-5; D is undetermined. Per germline, CDR1 MDHEN and CDR2 SYDVKM. V gave up 8 bases and J gave up 3 bases, with 14 bases separating them. The CDR3 is made up of 14 amino acids. CDR3 bases: TGTGCCAGCTCTCGACCAGGTTCCAATCAGCCCCAGCATTTT. Translated, it gives CASSRPGSNQPQHF.

This clonotype was seen a handful of times. A much larger clonotype is one base distant, so this may be a read error. The V call is TRBV6-2 or TRBV6-3, the J call TRBJ2-3, with TRBD1 matching over 9 bases. Trimming removed 4 bases from V and 2 bases from J; junction bases left unmatched: 4. Germline V gene sequence: CDR1 MNHEY, CDR2 SVGEGT. CDR3 length: 15 amino acids. The CDR3 sequence is CASSSGTGTTDTQYF. CDR3 sequence (DNA): TGTGCCAGCAGTTCCGGGACAGGGACCACAGATACGCAGTATTTT.

This clonotype was seen a few times. The chain uses TRBV3-1 and TRBJ2-1; no firm D call. V lost 4 bases to trimming and J lost 9 bases, with 13 bases between them. This CDR3 spans 13 amino acids. CDR1 is LGHDT, CDR2 YNNKEL, per germline (reference sequence). CDR3 region: CASSPIQSGEQFF. The CDR3 nucleotides read TGTGCCAGCAGCCCCATTCAAAGTGGTGAGCAGTTCTTC.

The V gene is TRBV20-1, the J gene TRBJ2-3; 8 bases match TRBD1. Looked up from germline, CDR1 is DFQATT and CDR2 is SNEGSKA (reference sequence). The CDR3 covers 14 residues. Unmatched junction bases numbered 11, after V lost 6 bases and J lost 6 bases. CDR3 in DNA: TGCAGTGCCAGCGGCGGACAGGGCCATGATACGCAGTATTTT. This gives the protein CSASGGQGHDTQYF.

The chain is built from TRBV7-8 and TRBJ2-3; D may be TRBD2 (6 bases). The CDR3 has 16 residues. CDR1 SGHVS and CDR2 FQNEAQ come from the germline V gene. V was pared by 5 bases and J by 1 base, with 16 bases between. CDR3 region: CASSEPRGLRTDTQYF. The DNA of the CDR3 is TGTGCCAGCAGCGAGCCACGGGGACTCCGCACAGATACGCAGTATTTT.

The V and J genes are TRBV29-1 and TRBJ1-4, with a possible D match to TRBD1 (5 bases). Germline assignment: CDR1 SQVTM and CDR2 ANQGSEA. The length of the CDR3 is 10 residues. CDR3 bases: TGCACCGGGGGAGGTGAAAAACTGTTTTTT. Encoded protein: CTGGGEKLFF.

This clonotype was observed a handful of times. This rearrangement joins TRBV6-5 to TRBJ2-1; D uncertain. Germline CDR1 MNHEY, CDR2 SVGAGI. The CDR3 sequence is 16 residues long. Trimming took 1 base from V and 0 from J, leaving 10 bases between them. CDR3 sequence: CASSYLENRSYNEQFF. DNA of the CDR3: TGTGCCAGCAGTTACTTGGAAAACCGCTCCTACAATGAGCAGTTCTTC.

The chain uses TRBV12-3 or TRBV12-4 and TRBJ2-2; D not certain. The CDR3 runs to 15 residues. Trimming removed 1 base at V and 1 base at J, with 7 bases between. The CDR3 spells CASSLVSGNTGELFF. CDR3 in DNA: TGTGCCAGCAGTTTAGTATCGGGGAACACCGGGGAGCTGTTTTTT.

The V call is TRBV12-3 or TRBV12-4, the J call TRBJ2-3; D is unclear. The CDR3 is 15 residues long. Trimming removed 5 bases at V and 0 bases at J, with 12 bases between. The CDR3 DNA reads TGTGCCAGCAGTATCGACGGCACTAGCACAGATACGCAGTATTTT. It specifies CASSIDGTSTDTQYF.

The V call is TRBV6-5, the J call TRBJ1-1, with unresolved D. Trimming cost V 0 bases and J 0 bases, with 17 bases left between them. This CDR3 has 18 amino acids. Germline CDR1 is MNHEY and CDR2 is SVGAGI. DNA for the CDR3: TGTGCCAGCAGTTACTCGGCAGCCCTCTCGGGCATGAACACTGAAGCTTTCTTT. Its translation is CASSYSAALSGMNTEAFF.

The chain is built from TRBV6-5 and TRBJ1-1, with D unresolved. V lost 4 bases, J lost 2 bases, and 14 bases lay in between. Germline CDR1 MNHEY, CDR2 SVGAGI. The CDR3 extends over 15 amino acids. DNA of the CDR3: TGTGCCAGCAGTTTACGGGGAGGGCCCAACACTGAAGCTTTCTTT. This codes for CASSLRGGPNTEAFF.

The chain employs TRBV20-1 and TRBJ2-1, with D possibly called TRBD1 or TRBD2 (5 bases each). Trimming left V 0 bases short and J 8 bases short, with 17 bases between. The germline CDR1 and CDR2 sequences are DFQATT and SNEGSKA (reference sequence). CDR3 length equals 15 residues. CDR3 nucleotides: TGCAGTGCTAGAGACGATCCAGGTTCGGGGCATGAGCAGTTCTTC. It yields the protein CSARDDPGSGHEQFF.

This clonotype was picked up a small number of times. The chain recombines TRBV30 with TRBJ2-7; no clear D gene. This CDR3 comprises 12 residues. The V end was cut by 3 bases, the J end by 2 bases, with 8 bases between. Germline loops: CDR1 GTSNPN, CDR2 SVGIG (reference sequence). CDR3 coding DNA: TGTGCCTGGAGCTCCTTGACCTACGAGCAGTACTTC. It is translated as CAWSSLTYEQYF.

CDR3 protein: CASNLAWGNGEQFF. As DNA, the CDR3 is TGCGCCAGCAACCTTGCCTGGGGTAATGGTGAGCAGTTCTTC. This sequence joins TRBV4-1 and TRBJ2-1; D gene uncertain. The germline gives CDR1 MGHRA, CDR2 YSYEKL. The V end was cut by 7 bases, the J end by 9 bases, with 19 bases between. This CDR3 has 14 amino acids.

The chain combines TRBV6-1 with TRBJ2-3, with D perhaps assigned TRBD1 or TRBD2 (5 bases each). CDR3 length equals 15 residues. Trimming took off 7 bases at V and 0 bases at J, with 14 bases between the two ends. The germline gives CDR1 MNHNS, CDR2 SASEGT. The CDR3 region is CASKESWDSTDTQYF. The CDR3 nucleotides are TGTGCCAGCAAAGAGTCCTGGGACAGCACAGATACGCAGTATTTT.

The V call is TRBV12-3 or TRBV12-4, the J call TRBJ2-1, with 10 bases matching TRBD1. This CDR3 comprises 15 residues. J was trimmed by 6 bases and V by 7 bases; bases with no gene match: 9. CDR3 nucleotide sequence: TGTGCCAGCACTTATGAGGGACAGGGGTCCAATGAGCAGTTCTTC. Its translation is CASTYEGQGSNEQFF.

This clonotype was seen a handful of times. The rearrangement links TRBV7-9 to TRBJ2-7; D remains ambiguous. CDR3 length: 13 amino acids. V gave up 4 bases and J gave up 2 bases, with 9 bases separating them. Germline V gene sequence: CDR1 SEHNR, CDR2 FQNEAQ (reference sequence). The CDR3 loop reads CASSYGPTYEQYF. CDR3 nucleotide sequence: TGTGCCAGCAGCTACGGGCCAACCTACGAGCAGTACTTC. The whole variable domain, remainder taken from reference TRBV7-9 and TRBJ2-7, is DTGVSQNPRHKITKRGQNVTFRCDPISEHNRLYWYRQTLGQGPEFLTYFQNEAQLEKSRLLSDRFSAERPKGSFSTLEIQRTEQGDSAMYLCASSYGPTYEQYFGPGTRLTVT.

This sequence joins TRBV7-9 and TRBJ2-1; TRBD2 is a possible D gene (6 bases). Germline CDR1 reads SEHNR; CDR2 reads FQNEAQ (reference sequence). The CDR3 totals 14 residues. V was cut by 3 bases and J by 5 bases, with 11 bases left in between. CDR3 region: CASSFGTLNNEQFF. The CDR3 DNA reads as TGTGCCAGCAGCTTTGGGACTCTTAACAATGAGCAGTTCTTC.

The genes are TRBV7-3 and TRBJ1-2; D ambiguous. The ends were cut back, 5 bases at V and 5 bases at J, with 9 bases in the middle. CDR3 length: 12 amino acids. Germline CDR1 is SGHTA and CDR2 is FQGTGA. The CDR3 nucleotides read TGTGCCAGCAGCACCCATTCGTATGGCTACACCTTC. Its protein is CASSTHSYGYTF.

This clonotype was picked up a small number of times. The chain couples TRBV7-9 to TRBJ2-1, with TRBD2 matching 8 bases. The length of the CDR3 is 16 residues. V was pared by 4 bases and J by 7 bases, with 12 bases of the junction left unmatched. The germline V gene has CDR1 SEHNR and CDR2 FQNEAQ (reference sequence). CDR3: CASSYEAGVASNEQFF. The CDR3 DNA follows: TGTGCCAGCAGCTACGAAGCGGGGGTCGCTAGTAATGAGCAGTTCTTC.

The genes are TRBV24-1 and TRBJ2-7, with D possibly being TRBD1 (5 bases). The V gene lost 8 bases and the J gene lost 2 bases, with 12 bases spanning the gap. The germline CDR1 and CDR2 sequences are KGHDR and SFDVKD. This CDR3 has 13 residues. CDR3 sequence reads: CATKGAETYEQYF. The DNA for the CDR3 is TGTGCCACCAAAGGGGCAGAGACCTACGAGCAGTACTTC.

The chain combines TRBV24-1 with TRBJ2-3; a weak D match, TRBD1 (6 bases). Looked up from germline, CDR1 is KGHDR and CDR2 is SFDVKD. This CDR3 has 17 amino acids. The V end lost 0 bases, the J end lost 4 bases, and 16 bases lay between the germline ends. The CDR3 spells CATSDLPQTGGADTQYF. DNA for the CDR3: TGTGCCACCAGTGATTTGCCCCAGACAGGTGGCGCAGATACGCAGTATTTT.

This clonotype showed up many times. The V and J genes are TRBV4-2 and TRBJ2-2; 7 positions agree with TRBD1. CDR1 and CDR2 (germline): LGHNA, YNFKEQ. This CDR3 is 16 amino acids long. The trim removed 0 bases at V and 7 bases at J, leaving 8 bases unmatched. Here the CDR3 reads CASSQEEKGAYGELFF. DNA of the CDR3: TGTGCCAGCAGCCAAGAGGAGAAGGGGGCTTACGGGGAGCTGTTTTTT.